This T cell receptor beta chain was obtained from a study of blood T cell repertoires in COVID-19. Across the whole study: The origin of the acute and convalescent COVID-19 samples was the United States, Italy and Spain. Sample material is recorded as cDNA or gDNA derived from T cells, B-cell-depleted T cells, or PBMCs.

This CDR3 has 17 amino acids. Germline CDR1 reads KGHSH; CDR2 reads LQKENI. The junction had 9 bases not matched to a gene; V was cut back by 0 bases and J by 4 bases. Profiling relied on immunoSEQ multiplex PCR, and the TCRdb table lists in-frame clones only, not all of them. This table has approximately 280,000 clones, roughly 90% appearing once. The rearrangement uses TRBV18 and TRBJ2-5; the match to TRBD2 covers 9 bases. What was sequenced was peripheral blood. The clonotype was recovered from a young man with active or convalescent COVID-19. The DNA for the CDR3 is TGTGCCAGCTCACCACCGGTTGCTAGCGGGGATCGAGAGACCCAGTACTTC. This translates into CASSPPVASGDRETQYF.